These T cell receptor beta chains were read from a single sample in a study of OX40 agonist ivuxolimab in advanced cancers. Repertoires were generated with immunoSEQ multiplex PCR, while TCRdb's copy carries only in-frame clones and drops some. The sample yields about 72,000 clones, about 88% seen once. The starting material was CD4+ or CD8+ T cells sorted from blood, obtained in a trial of the OX40 agonist ivuxolimab. Receptor source: an adult with an advanced solid tumor such as melanoma, head and neck, liver or kidney cancer. CDR3s include the opening cysteine and the closing phenylalanine or tryptophan. A D gene is named only where the DNA matches it firmly. Clone size, where shown, is once, few, many, or a class for clones that have expanded.

>.|.|TRBV19|13|TRBJ1-2
CASGDGVFYGYTF
TGTGCCAGTGGTGACGGGGTCTTCTATGGCTACACCTTC
>.|TRBD2|TRBV28|14|TRBJ2-7
CASQRGGATYEQYF
TGTGCCAGCCAGAGGGGAGGGGCTACCTACGAGCAGTACTTC
>.|.|TRBV28|16|TRBJ1-6
CASSFGRTFYNSPLHF
TGTGCCAGCAGTTTTGGCAGGACCTTCTATAATTCACCCCTCCACTTT
>.|TRBD1|TRBV27|15|TRBJ2-4
CASSTGVNAKNIQYF
TGTGCCAGTTCCACAGGGGTCAACGCCAAAAACATTCAGTACTTC
>.|.|TRBV19|16|TRBJ1-5
CASRTLRTEIYQPQHF
TGTGCCAGTCGAACCCTCCGGACGGAGATTTATCAGCCCCAGCATTTT
>.|TRBD1|TRBV11-3|15|TRBJ2-1
CASSPRTGGRNEQFF
TGTGCCAGCAGCCCCAGGACAGGGGGCCGGAATGAGCAGTTCTTC
>.|.|TRBV29-1|14|TRBJ1-1
CSVGGRGLNTEAFF
TGCAGCGTTGGAGGGAGAGGACTTAACACTGAAGCTTTCTTT
>once|.|TRBV2|13|TRBJ1-4
CASTGALSEKLFF
TGTGCCAGCACGGGGGCTCTAAGTGAAAAACTGTTTTTT
>.|.|TRBV7-6|14|TRBJ2-7
CASSQDPAAYEQYF
TGTGCCAGCAGCCAGGACCCAGCCGCCTACGAGCAGTACTTC
>.|TRBD1|TRBV6-1|17|TRBJ2-1
CASSVLTGSSSYNEQFF
TGTGCCAGCAGTGTCCTGACAGGGTCCTCTTCATACAATGAGCAGTTCTTC
>once|.|TRBV2|14|TRBJ2-6
CASSARTGANVLTF
TGTGCCAGCAGTGCTCGCACTGGGGCCAACGTCCTGACTTTC
>few|.|TRBV4-2|16|TRBJ1-5
CASSQELGDANQPQHF
TGTGCCAGCAGCCAAGAACTAGGGGATGCCAATCAGCCCCAGCATTTT
>.|.|TRBV7-9|15|TRBJ1-3
CASSPRTVSGNTIYF
TGTGCCAGCAGCCCAAGGACGGTCTCTGGAAACACCATATATTTT
>.|TRBD1|TRBV7-2|15|TRBJ1-4
CASSLTGTGSEKLFF
TGTGCCAGCAGCCTTACCGGGACAGGGTCAGAAAAACTGTTTTTT